The rows below give T cell receptor beta chains drawn from one sample of a study of T cell repertoires in cytomegalovirus infection. No antigen has been assigned to these receptors. TCRdb processed the reads anew with MiXCR; each CDR3 protein has one entry. This table has roughly 340,000 distinct CDR3 sequences, almost 30% appearing once. The source was cultured PBMCs, collected from culture after CMV antigen stimulation. The receptors shown here come from a human donor in good health (CMV status not recorded). Some clones in this sample may be carry-over from other donors' samples. Each CDR3 is given with its conserved first and last residue. D genes are given only for firm matches. Clone sizes are given selectively: once, few, many, or a class where the clone is expanded.

J gene | V gene | D gene | clone size | CDR3 DNA | CDR3 protein
TRBJ2-1 | TRBV7-8 | . | few | TGTGCCAGCAGTCGGACGCCTAGCTCCTACAATGAGCAGTTCTTC | CASSRTPSSYNEQFF
TRBJ1-2 | TRBV20-1 | . | few | TGCAGTGCTATCGGACACCACTATGGCTACACCTTC | CSAIGHHYGYTF
TRBJ2-1 | TRBV2 | TRBD1 | few | TGTGCCAGCAGTGCCCGGGACAGGGTTTCGGGTGAGCAGTTCTTC | CASSARDRVSGEQFF
TRBJ2-3 | TRBV19 | . | . | TGTGCCAGTAGTATTTTTTCGCTGGAGAGCATAGATACGCAGTATTTT | CASSIFSLESIDTQYF
TRBJ1-4 | TRBV6-1 | . | many | TGTGCCAGCAATCTGTTGCCAGCGACTAATGAAAAACTGTTTTTT | CASNLLPATNEKLFF
TRBJ2-5 | TRBV19 | TRBD2 | . | TGTGCCAGTATGAGTCTAGCGGAAGAGACCCAGTACTTC | CASMSLAEETQYF
TRBJ2-3 | TRBV4-2 | TRBD2 | . | TGTGCCAGTACACGCCAAGGAACTAGCGGGACCGATACGCAGTATTTT | CASTRQGTSGTDTQYF
TRBJ2-5 | TRBV2 | . | . | TGTGCCAGCAGTGAAATTGGTTGGGAGACCCAGTACTTC | CASSEIGWETQYF
TRBJ2-1 | TRBV6-5 | . | few | TGTGCCAGCAGTTTTCGGACACTTTCCTACAATGAGCAGTTCTTC | CASSFRTLSYNEQFF
TRBJ1-6 | TRBV12-3/TRBV12-4 | . | . | TGTGCCAGCAGTTTATGGGAATCACCCCTCCACTTT | CASSLWESPLHF
TRBJ2-2 | TRBV29-1 | . | few | TGCAGCGTTGAGGAGGGGGTCAACACCGGGGAGCTGTTTTTT | CSVEEGVNTGELFF
TRBJ1-4 | TRBV7-8 | . | few | TGTGCCAGCAGCTTAGAGGCTCGTGTCGGCGATGAAAAACTGTTTTTT | CASSLEARVGDEKLFF
TRBJ1-4 | TRBV20-1 | . | few | TGCAGTGCTCCCTACGAATGGGCAACTAATGAAAAACTGTTTTTT | CSAPYEWATNEKLFF
TRBJ2-7 | TRBV7-9 | . | few | TGTGCCAGCAGCCCACAGGACTACGAGCAGTACTTC | CASSPQDYEQYF
TRBJ1-1 | TRBV4-1 | TRBD1 | . | TGCGCCAGCAGCCTCCAACAGGGGACTGAAGCTTTCTTT | CASSLQQGTEAFF
TRBJ1-1 | TRBV7-6 | TRBD1 | many | TGTGCCAGCAGCTTAGCGGGACAGGGGGCGACTGAAGCTTTCTTT | CASSLAGQGATEAFF
TRBJ2-1 | TRBV7-2 | TRBD2 | . | TGTGCCAGCAGACTGACTAGCGGGACCTCCTACAATGAGCAGTTCTTC | CASRLTSGTSYNEQFF
TRBJ1-1 | TRBV12-5 | . | few | TGTGCTAGTGGTTTGGTAAGTGGGACTGAAGCTTTCTTT | CASGLVSGTEAFF
TRBJ2-7 | TRBV9 | . | . | TGTGCCAGCAGCGTAGTTGAGACCGAGCAGTACTTC | CASSVVETEQYF
TRBJ1-2 | TRBV5-4 | . | . | TGTGCCAGCAGCGCGGACACCTATGGCTACACCTTC | CASSADTYGYTF
TRBJ1-2 | TRBV28 | TRBD1 | many | TGCGCCAGCAGCTCGGGACAGGGGGCTTCCTATGGCTACACCTTC | CASSSGQGASYGYTF
TRBJ1-3 | TRBV7-3 | TRBD1 | few | TGTGCCAGCAGCCTACAGGGGGGGGCTGGAAACACCATATATTTT | CASSLQGGAGNTIYF
TRBJ1-4 | TRBV5-1 | TRBD1 | . | TGCGCCAGCAGCAGGGCCGGGACAGGGGGCGGAGAACTGTTTTTT | CASSRAGTGGGELFF
TRBJ2-5 | TRBV6-1 | . | few | TGTGCCAGCAGTAGACCTCGAAGAGGACCTGATCAAGAGACCCAGTACTTC | CASSRPRRGPDQETQYF
TRBJ1-2 | TRBV27 | TRBD1 | . | TGTGCCAGCAGCACCAACAGGGGTTATGGCTACACCTTC | CASSTNRGYGYTF
TRBJ2-3 | TRBV6-5 | . | . | TGTGCCAGCAGTTATCGGGGCCGTGGGGCAGATACGCAGTATTTT | CASSYRGRGADTQYF
TRBJ1-5 | TRBV12-5 | . | . | TGTGCTAGTGGTTTGGGGGCCGGTCAGCCCCAGCATTTT | CASGLGAGQPQHF
TRBJ2-3 | TRBV5-4 | . | . | TGTGCCAGCAGCCTGCCAGAGCGGACGAAAGATACGCAGTATTTT | CASSLPERTKDTQYF
TRBJ2-3 | TRBV5-1 | TRBD2 | . | TGCGCCAGCAGCCGGGGGACTAGCGGAAGCACAGATACGCAGTATTTT | CASSRGTSGSTDTQYF
TRBJ1-6 | TRBV9 | . | . | TGTGCCAGCCGCAGGGGCGGTAATTCACCCCTCCACTTT | CASRRGGNSPLHF
TRBJ2-1 | TRBV19 | TRBD2 | few | TGTGCCAGCAGCCCCTTTCCGGGACTAGCGGGAGAGGGTGAGCAGTTCTTC | CASSPFPGLAGEGEQFF
TRBJ1-2 | TRBV28 | . | . | TGTGCCAGCAGTTTAGCCGACTCATCCTATGGCTACACCTTC | CASSLADSSYGYTF
TRBJ2-5 | TRBV7-8 | TRBD2 | few | TGTGCCAGCAGCTTAGGGACTAGCGGGGGAATGGCCCAGTACTTC | CASSLGTSGGMAQYF
TRBJ2-5 | TRBV6-1 | . | few | TGTGCCAGCAGTGTCAGACGGCAGGGGCAAGAGACCCAGTACTTC | CASSVRRQGQETQYF
TRBJ2-2 | TRBV24-1 | . | . | TGTGCCACCAGTGATTTGGACAGGAGTGGGAACACCGGGGAGCTGTTTTTT | CATSDLDRSGNTGELFF
TRBJ2-1 | TRBV11-2 | TRBD1 | few | TGTGCCAGCAGCTTAGACAGACCGGGACAGGGGATAAATGAGCAGTTCTTC | CASSLDRPGQGINEQFF
TRBJ1-5 | TRBV2 | . | . | TGTGCCAGCGAGAGGACAGCGAATCAGCCCCAGCATTTT | CASERTANQPQHF
TRBJ1-6 | TRBV27 | . | . | TGTGCCAGCAGTCCCCGTGGGGGGCGCGATTCACCCCTCCACTTT | CASSPRGGRDSPLHF
TRBJ2-6 | TRBV28 | TRBD1 | . | TGTGCCAGCACGCCGCGCCGGGACAGGGGTAAACCAACCTCACATGGGGCCAACGGCCTGACTTTC | CASTPRRDRGKPTSHGANGLTF
TRBJ2-6 | TRBV6-5 | . | once | TGTGCCAGCAGACTACAGGGTTCTGGGGCCAACGTCCTGACTTTC | CASRLQGSGANVLTF
TRBJ1-5 | TRBV19 | . | . | TGTGCCAGTAGTATCCTGGGGGCGGCTCAGCCCCAGCATTTT | CASSILGAAQPQHF
TRBJ1-1 | TRBV7-6 | . | many | TGTGCCAGCAGCTTAGCGACAGTGAACACTGAAGCTTTCTTT | CASSLATVNTEAFF
TRBJ2-3 | TRBV3-1 | . | few | TGTGCCAGCAGCCAGCCAAAGGGGCGGCCGAGCACAGATACGCAGTATTTT | CASSQPKGRPSTDTQYF
TRBJ2-7 | TRBV27 | TRBD2 | . | TGTGCCAGCAGTTTATCGGCCCTGTTCACTAGCGGGAGGGCCTTCGAGCAGTACTTC | CASSLSALFTSGRAFEQYF
TRBJ2-2 | TRBV7-6 | TRBD1 | few | TGTGCCAGCAGGAGGGACAGCTCTTTCGGGGAGCTGTTTTTT | CASRRDSSFGELFF
TRBJ2-2 | TRBV7-6 | . | once | TGTGCCAGCAGCCCCCCTAGCGGAGGGGGAGCCGGGGAGCTGTTTTTT | CASSPPSGGGAGELFF